This section outlines one T cell receptor beta chain sequence together with its context. TCRdb re-analysed the RACE reads in MiXCR, keeping a single row per CDR3 protein. This sample has 65,000 to 85,000 distinct CDR3 sequences, with 10% to 15% found just once. Germline-derived CDR1 and CDR2 are SNHLY and FYNNEI. This CDR3 is built from 14 residues. V lost 6 bases, J lost 1 base, and 3 bases stayed unmatched. Time point of the sample: patch test 1, 2 weeks after DPC sensitization. The treatment here: therapeutic diphenylcyclopropenone sensitization with weekly scalp DPC. These data come from a study of human T cells and chemical hapten exposure.

This chain connects TRBV2 to TRBJ2-7, with 10 nucleotides matching TRBD1. The material sequenced was whole blood, taken in connection with sensitization to the hapten diphenylcyclopropenone (DPC). This receptor was taken from a woman in her fifties or sixties with alopecia areata. Some clones in this sample may be carry-over from other donors' samples. This CDR3 reads CASSWTGGSYEQYF. In DNA form, the CDR3 reads TGTGCCAGCAGCTGGACAGGGGGTTCCTACGAGCAGTACTTC.